A selection of T cell receptor beta chains follows, all from one sample in a study of blood T cell repertoires in COVID-19. Assay: immunoSEQ multiplex PCR; the TCRdb copy retains only in-frame clones and omits some. The sample gives 380,000 or so clones, nearly 90% of which show up once; approximately 2.1% is in the top ten. Specimen: PBMCs or T cells enriched from blood (not recorded which). The receptor set was obtained from a woman between 40 and 50 years old with acute COVID-19. The CDR3 runs from the conserved cysteine through the conserved F or W. The order of the fields is CDR3 protein, CDR3 DNA, V gene, D gene, J gene, clone size. D genes are given only for firm matches. A clone size is listed for some rows: how often the clone was seen (once, few, many), or a class if it is expanded.

CDR3aa: CASSQTVSGNTIYF
CDR3nt: TGTGCCAGCAGTCAGACTGTCTCTGGAAACACCATATATTTT
v_gene: TRBV2
d_gene: .
j_gene: TRBJ1-3
abundance: .

CDR3aa: CASSLMFTAGELFF
CDR3nt: TGTGCCAGCAGCTTAATGTTTACGGCCGGGGAGCTGTTTTTT
v_gene: TRBV7-2
d_gene: .
j_gene: TRBJ2-2
abundance: few

CDR3aa: CASSILAGGPPTYNEQFF
CDR3nt: TGTGCCAGTAGTATCCTAGCGGGGGGGCCCCCAACCTACAATGAGCAGTTCTTC
v_gene: TRBV19
d_gene: TRBD2
j_gene: TRBJ2-1
abundance: .

CDR3aa: CASSDVGGNQPQHF
CDR3nt: TGTGCCAGCAGTGACGTGGGGGGAAATCAGCCCCAGCATTTT
v_gene: TRBV6-1
d_gene: .
j_gene: TRBJ1-5
abundance: few

CDR3aa: CASSPRQGSSNQPQHF
CDR3nt: TGTGCCAGCAGCCCCCGACAGGGTAGTAGCAATCAGCCCCAGCATTTT
v_gene: TRBV7-2
d_gene: TRBD1
j_gene: TRBJ1-5
abundance: .

CDR3aa: CAISGIQGVNTEAFF
CDR3nt: TGTGCCATCAGTGGTATTCAGGGGGTGAACACTGAAGCTTTCTTT
v_gene: TRBV10-3
d_gene: TRBD1
j_gene: TRBJ1-1
abundance: .

CDR3aa: CASRTDRITYEQYF
CDR3nt: TGTGCCAGCAGGACGGACAGGATTACCTACGAGCAGTACTTC
v_gene: TRBV2
d_gene: TRBD1
j_gene: TRBJ2-7
abundance: .

CDR3aa: CASSPTGSSYNEQFF
CDR3nt: TGTGCCAGCAGCCCGACTGGAAGCTCCTACAATGAGCAGTTCTTC
v_gene: TRBV13
d_gene: .
j_gene: TRBJ2-1
abundance: .

CDR3aa: CASKPAGVHSPLHF
CDR3nt: TGTGCCAGTAAACCCGCGGGGGTCCATTCACCCCTCCACTTT
v_gene: TRBV3-1/TRBV3-2
d_gene: .
j_gene: TRBJ1-6
abundance: .

CDR3aa: CASSGQGLSYNEQFF
CDR3nt: TGTGCCAGCAGTGGACAGGGGTTATCCTACAATGAGCAGTTCTTC
v_gene: TRBV25-1
d_gene: TRBD1
j_gene: TRBJ2-1
abundance: .

CDR3aa: CASSDLGVSTDTQYF
CDR3nt: TGTGCCAGCAGTGATTTAGGGGTTAGCACAGATACGCAGTATTTT
v_gene: TRBV2
d_gene: .
j_gene: TRBJ2-3
abundance: .

CDR3aa: CASSLASGGHNEQFF
CDR3nt: TGTGCCAGCAGCTTAGCTAGCGGGGGGCACAATGAGCAGTTCTTC
v_gene: TRBV4-2
d_gene: TRBD2
j_gene: TRBJ2-1
abundance: .

CDR3aa: CAWSVGPGHYGYTF
CDR3nt: TGTGCCTGGAGTGTAGGGCCAGGGCACTATGGCTACACCTTC
v_gene: TRBV30
d_gene: .
j_gene: TRBJ1-2
abundance: .

CDR3aa: CASSQGGSEKETQYF
CDR3nt: TGTGCCAGCAGCCAAGGAGGTAGCGAGAAAGAGACCCAGTACTTC
v_gene: TRBV9
d_gene: .
j_gene: TRBJ2-5
abundance: .

CDR3aa: CASSLVPTGSYSNQPQHF
CDR3nt: TGCGCCAGCAGCTTGGTCCCGACAGGGTCCTATAGCAATCAGCCCCAGCATTTT
v_gene: TRBV5-1
d_gene: TRBD1
j_gene: TRBJ1-5
abundance: .

CDR3aa: CASGTATNEKLFF
CDR3nt: TGTGCCAGTGGCACCGCAACTAATGAAAAACTGTTTTTT
v_gene: TRBV2
d_gene: .
j_gene: TRBJ1-4
abundance: .

CDR3aa: CASSIEGKWWDYGYTF
CDR3nt: TGTGCCAGTAGTATTGAGGGAAAGTGGTGGGACTATGGCTACACCTTC
v_gene: TRBV19
d_gene: .
j_gene: TRBJ1-2
abundance: .

CDR3aa: CASSPGFNYGYTF
CDR3nt: TGTGCCAGCAGTCCGGGATTTAACTATGGCTACACCTTC
v_gene: TRBV2
d_gene: .
j_gene: TRBJ1-2
abundance: .

CDR3aa: CASSLPLAGGLETQYF
CDR3nt: TGCGCCAGCAGCTTGCCACTAGCGGGGGGTTTGGAGACCCAGTACTTC
v_gene: TRBV5-1
d_gene: TRBD2
j_gene: TRBJ2-5
abundance: .

CDR3aa: CASSHDSIYNEQFF
CDR3nt: TGTGCCAGTAGCCACGACAGTATTTACAATGAGCAGTTCTTC
v_gene: TRBV19
d_gene: .
j_gene: TRBJ2-1
abundance: once

CDR3aa: CASSLAAGETQYF
CDR3nt: TGTGCCAGCAGCTTAGCGGCAGGAGAGACCCAGTACTTC
v_gene: TRBV11-3
d_gene: .
j_gene: TRBJ2-5
abundance: .

CDR3aa: CASSLLGSGSSYNSPLHF
CDR3nt: TGCGCCAGCAGCTTGTTGGGGTCCGGGAGCTCCTATAATTCACCCCTCCACTTT
v_gene: TRBV5-1
d_gene: .
j_gene: TRBJ1-6
abundance: .

CDR3aa: CASSPRLVGSYNEQFF
CDR3nt: TGTGCCAGCTCACCGAGACTAGTAGGTTCCTACAATGAGCAGTTCTTC
v_gene: TRBV18
d_gene: .
j_gene: TRBJ2-1
abundance: .

CDR3aa: CSVSRTGGNGYTF
CDR3nt: TGCAGCGTCAGCCGGACAGGGGGCAACGGCTACACCTTC
v_gene: TRBV29-1
d_gene: TRBD1
j_gene: TRBJ1-2
abundance: .

CDR3aa: CASGSTWTDTDTQYF
CDR3nt: TGTGCCAGCGGCAGCACGTGGACTGACACAGATACGCAGTATTTT
v_gene: TRBV6-5
d_gene: .
j_gene: TRBJ2-3
abundance: .

CDR3aa: CASSSRDSYGYTF
CDR3nt: TGTGCCAGCAGTTCCCGTGACAGCTATGGCTACACCTTC
v_gene: TRBV6-5
d_gene: .
j_gene: TRBJ1-2
abundance: .

CDR3aa: CASSPWDRGEEKLFF
CDR3nt: TGTGCCAGCAGCCCCTGGGACAGGGGGGAAGAAAAACTGTTTTTT
v_gene: TRBV7-9
d_gene: TRBD1
j_gene: TRBJ1-4
abundance: .